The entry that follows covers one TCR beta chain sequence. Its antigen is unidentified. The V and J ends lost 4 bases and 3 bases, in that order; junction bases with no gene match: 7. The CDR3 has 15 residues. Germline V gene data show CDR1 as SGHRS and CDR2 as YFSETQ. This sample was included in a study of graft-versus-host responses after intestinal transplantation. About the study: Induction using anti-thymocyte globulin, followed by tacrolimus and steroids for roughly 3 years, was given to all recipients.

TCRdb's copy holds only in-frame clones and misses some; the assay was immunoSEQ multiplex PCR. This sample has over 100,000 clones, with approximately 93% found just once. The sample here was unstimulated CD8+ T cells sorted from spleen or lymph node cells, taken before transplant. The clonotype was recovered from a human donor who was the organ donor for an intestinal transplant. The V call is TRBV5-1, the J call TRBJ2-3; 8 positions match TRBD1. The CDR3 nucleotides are TGCGCCAGCAGCCTGTGGACAGGGAGAACAGATACGCAGTATTTT. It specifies CASSLWTGRTDTQYF.